The 27 T cell receptor beta chains below all came from one sample that was sequenced in a study of PD-L1 blockade in urothelial cancer. TCRdb's table, derived via immunoSEQ multiplex PCR, lists solely in-frame clones and lacks some. The sample shows approximately 71,000 clones, about 89% of them seen only once. The sequences come from PBMCs, collected around atezolizumab (anti-PD-L1) treatment. The receptors were sampled from a man aged 60 to 69 with urothelial cancer.

A word on this clone: At one boundary the junction diverges from the germline segment, which might be a read error. The rearrangement joins TRBV25-1 to TRBJ1-1, with D possibly being TRBD1 (6 bases). From germline, CDR1 is MGHDK and CDR2 SYGVNS. The CDR3 spans 12 residues. CDR3 residues: CASSHPAGASLF. CDR3 sequence (DNA): TGTGCCAGCAGTCACCCGGCAGGGGCCAGTCTCTTT.

This chain joins TRBV6-1 and TRBJ2-5, with D possibly TRBD2 on 7 matching bases. Per the germline V gene, CDR1 is MNHNS and CDR2 is SASEGT. V was cut by 2 bases and J by 5 bases, with 18 bases left in between. The CDR3 is made up of 16 amino acids. The CDR3 protein is CASSESPRGGRETQYF. The CDR3 DNA sequence: TGTGCCAGCAGTGAAAGTCCGAGGGGGGGGAGGGAGACCCAGTACTTC.

The CDR3 bases are TGTGCCAGCAGTGTAGCGGGGTACAATGAGCAGTTCTTC. It codes for CASSVAGYNEQFF. The gene calls are TRBV25-1 and TRBJ2-1; TRBD2 agrees at 8 bases. CDR3 length: 13 residues. V was clipped by 4 bases and J by 4 bases; unmatched bases: 0. Germline V lookup: CDR1 MGHDK, CDR2 SYGVNS.

The chain employs TRBV7-9 and TRBJ1-4; D is possibly TRBD1 (6 bases). Germline CDR1 SEHNR, CDR2 FQNEAQ (reference sequence). The CDR3 runs 14 residues. The V gene lost 1 base and the J gene lost 8 bases, with 11 bases spanning the gap. The CDR3 nucleotides are TGTGCCAGCAGCTTAGGGCAGGGGAGCGAAAAACTGTTTTTT. Translation: CASSLGQGSEKLFF.

This chain connects TRBV7-9 to TRBJ1-3; 8 bases agree with TRBD1. V lost 1 base and J lost 2; bases outside the gene matches: 10. Per the germline V gene, CDR1 is SEHNR and CDR2 is FQNEAQ (reference sequence). CDR3 length: 18 residues. Here the CDR3 DNA reads TGTGCCAGCAGCTTAGGGACAGGGTATATCACCCCTGGAAACACCATATATTTT. It specifies CASSLGTGYITPGNTIYF.

V gene TRBV7-9 combines with J gene TRBJ1-2, with 7 bases matching TRBD1. In germline, CDR1 is SEHNR, CDR2 FQNEAQ (reference sequence). This CDR3 is built from 16 residues. Trimming at V came to 1 base and at J to 1 base, leaving 6 bases not matched to a gene. The CDR3 sequence: CASSLGGTAFNYGYTF. The CDR3 DNA follows: TGTGCCAGCAGCTTAGGTGGGACAGCTTTTAACTATGGCTACACCTTC.

This chain connects TRBV10-3 to TRBJ2-2, with 10 nucleotides matching TRBD1. The V gene end was trimmed by 6 bases and the J gene end by 7 bases; junction bases not matched to a gene: 8. The germline V gene has CDR1 ENHRY and CDR2 SYGVKD. There are 15 residues in the CDR3. The CDR3 DNA is TGTGCCATCAGGAGGACAGGGGGGGATGGCGGGGAGCTGTTTTTT. It codes for CAIRRTGGDGGELFF.

The V gene is TRBV18, the J gene TRBJ1-3; possible D gene TRBD1, 5 bases. Germline CDR1 is KGHSH and CDR2 is LQKENI. The CDR3 totals 13 residues. V lost 4 bases to trimming and J lost 2 bases, with 6 bases between them. The CDR3 is CASSQGTGNTIYF. The DNA of the CDR3 is TGTGCCAGCTCACAGGGGACTGGAAACACCATATATTTT. Drawing the rest from reference TRBV18 and TRBJ1-3, the complete variable domain is NAGVMQNPRHLVRRRGQEARLRCSPMKGHSHVYWYRQLPEEGLKFMVYLQKENIIDESGMPKERFSAEFPKEGPSILRIQQVVRGDSAAYFCASSQGTGNTIYFGEGSWLTVV.

The chain couples TRBV5-4 to TRBJ2-5; tentative D call: TRBD1 (6 bases). Trimming removed 0 bases from V and 4 bases from J, with 10 bases in between. CDR1 is SGHNT and CDR2 is YYREEE in the germline V gene (reference sequence). The CDR3 has 14 amino acids. CDR3 DNA: TGTGCCAGCAGCTTGGTAGGACAGACAGAGACCCAGTACTTC. Its translation: CASSLVGQTETQYF.

The V and J genes are TRBV7-9 and TRBJ1-1, with 8 bases identical to TRBD1. The trim removed 4 bases at V and 6 bases at J, leaving 4 bases unmatched. Germline values: CDR1 SEHNR, CDR2 FQNEAQ (reference sequence). This CDR3 has 13 amino acids. CDR3 amino acids: CASSWTGTPEAFF. In DNA form, the CDR3 reads TGTGCCAGCAGCTGGACAGGGACTCCTGAAGCTTTCTTT.

This chain links TRBV10-3 with TRBJ1-2, with D perhaps TRBD1 (5 bases). In germline, CDR1 is ENHRY, CDR2 SYGVKD. Trimming left V 3 bases short and J 8 bases short, with 13 bases between. The CDR3 contains 13 residues. This CDR3 is CAISENPTAGYTF. CDR3 sequence (DNA): TGTGCCATCAGTGAAAATCCGACAGCCGGCTACACCTTC.

The chain carries TRBV21-1 and TRBJ2-3; TRBD2 is the table's D call and was not checked against the DNA. TRBV21-1 is a documented pseudogene. This CDR3 is 17 amino acids long. The CDR3 is CASSKGGGWSTEDTQYF. CDR3 coding DNA: TGTGCCAGCAGCAAAGGAGGAGGCTGGAGTACTGAAGATACGCAGTATTTT.

The chain uses TRBV19 and TRBJ2-6, with D hard to call. The CDR3 totals 16 residues. Germline CDR1 LNHDA, CDR2 SQIVND (reference sequence). V dropped 6 bases and J dropped 2 bases, with 14 bases sitting between them. CDR3 in DNA: TGTGCCAGTAGACCAGCAGGCGATCCTGGGGCCAACGTCCTGACTTTC. Translation gives CASRPAGDPGANVLTF.

This clone appeared a single time. The chain couples TRBV18 to TRBJ2-3; D remains ambiguous. V gave up 4 bases and J gave up 6 bases, with 8 bases separating them. This CDR3 has 12 amino acids. Germline V CDR1 and CDR2: KGHSH, LQKENI. For the CDR3, the DNA is TGTGCCAGCTCACTCCCTCTGGATACGCAGTATTTT. This translates into CASSLPLDTQYF.

V and J are TRBV10-3 and TRBJ1-2, with D uncertain. The CDR3 has 15 residues. Trimming removed 0 bases from V and 3 bases from J, with 11 bases in between. The germline gives CDR1 ENHRY, CDR2 SYGVKD. CDR3 nucleotides: TGTGCCATCAGTGAGTCAGAGGGCGGAGACTATGGCTACACCTTC. Protein sequence: CAISESEGGDYGYTF.

The chain carries TRBV5-4 and TRBJ2-6, with 7 positions matching TRBD2. The CDR3 is made up of 15 amino acids. J was trimmed by 1 base and V by 4 bases; bases with no gene match: 2. The germline V gene encodes CDR1 SGHNT and CDR2 YYREEE (reference sequence). This CDR3 is CASSRGGSGANVLTF. The CDR3 bases are TGTGCCAGCAGCCGGGGAGGGTCTGGGGCCAACGTCCTGACTTTC. Combining the CDR3 with reference TRBV5-4 and TRBJ2-6 gives the whole variable domain ETGVTQSPTHLIKTRGQQVTLRCSSQSGHNTVSWYQQALGQGPQFIFQYYREEENGRGNFPPRFSGLQFPNYSSELNVNALELDDSALYLCASSRGGSGANVLTFGAGSRLTVL.

The rearrangement uses TRBV5-1 and TRBJ1-4, with a weak D call TRBD1 (5 bases). Trimming cost V 4 bases and J 6 bases, with 13 bases left between them. Germline CDR1 and CDR2: SGHRS and YFSETQ. The CDR3 totals 14 residues. This CDR3 is CASSRGAFDEKLFF. In DNA, the CDR3 is TGCGCCAGCAGCAGGGGCGCTTTCGATGAAAAACTGTTTTTT. The whole variable domain, remainder taken from reference TRBV5-1 and TRBJ1-4, is KAGVTQTPRYLIKTRGQQVTLSCSPISGHRSVSWYQQTPGQGLQFLFEYFSETQRNKGNFPGRFSGRQFSNSRSEMNVSTLELGDSALYLCASSRGAFDEKLFFGSGTQLSVL.

The chain employs TRBV30 and TRBJ1-2; TRBD1 matches 9 bases. With V trimmed by 4 bases and J by 8 bases, 5 bases remained unmatched. Germline V gives CDR1 GTSNPN, CDR2 SVGIG (reference sequence). This CDR3 spans 12 amino acids. The CDR3 DNA reads as TGTGCCTGGACCACAGGGGGCTGGGGCTACACCTTC. Translating gives CAWTTGGWGYTF.

The CDR3 sequence is CSGDSNYNEQFF. The CDR3 DNA reads TGCAGCGGGGACTCTAACTACAATGAGCAGTTCTTC. This chain uses TRBV29-1 with TRBJ2-1; maybe TRBD2 (6 bases). CDR3 size: 12 residues. Trimming cost V 7 bases and J 3 bases, with 10 bases left between them. CDR1 SQVTM and CDR2 ANQGSEA come from the germline V gene.

This chain joins TRBV12-5 and TRBJ2-3, with TRBD2 identical over 8 bases. Germline loops: CDR1 LGHNT, CDR2 FRNRAP. This CDR3 comprises 16 residues. The V segment lost 0 bases and the J segment 4 bases; nucleotides outside the gene matches: 6. CDR3 DNA: TGTGCTAGTGGTTTGGTACTTACGGGGGGGGCAGATACGCAGTATTTT. Its protein is CASGLVLTGGADTQYF.

The chain employs TRBV11-1 and TRBJ2-5; TRBD2 matches 7 bases. CDR1 and CDR2 (germline): SGHAT, FQDESV (reference sequence). After removal of 5 bases from V and 4 bases from J, the junction contained 4 bases not matched to a gene. The CDR3 extends over 13 amino acids. Written as DNA, the CDR3 is TGTGCCAGCAGCGCCCCGGGAGGAGAGACCCAGTACTTC. Translated: CASSAPGGETQYF.

The V call is TRBV7-9, the J call TRBJ2-7, with D perhaps matching TRBD2 (6 bases). From germline, CDR1 is SEHNR and CDR2 FQNEAQ (reference sequence). This CDR3 is built from 15 residues. The V gene lost 4 bases and the J gene lost 3 bases, with 16 bases spanning the gap. CDR3 nucleotide sequence: TGTGCCAGCAGCTCGGAAAAACGGGGGATCTACGAGCAGTACTTC. This encodes CASSSEKRGIYEQYF.

The chain couples TRBV10-3 to TRBJ1-1, with TRBD1 matching over 7 bases. This CDR3 spans 13 amino acids. The ends lost 9 bases at V and 2 bases at J; junction bases unmatched: 6. CDR1 and CDR2 from the germline V gene are ENHRY and SYGVKD. The CDR3 here is CAINRGLNTEAFF. In DNA form, the CDR3 reads TGTGCCATTAACAGGGGCCTCAACACTGAAGCTTTCTTT.

This chain uses TRBV18 with TRBJ2-5; D is undetermined. This CDR3 has 15 amino acids. V was pared by 1 base and J by 3 bases, with 12 bases between. Germline V gene sequence: CDR1 KGHSH, CDR2 LQKENI. CDR3 nucleotides: TGTGCCAGCTCACCACTTGAGACTCAAAAAGAGACCCAGTACTTC. This encodes CASSPLETQKETQYF.

V is TRBV27 and J is TRBJ2-7, with 9 bases aligning to TRBD1. The CDR3 is 14 residues long. Per the germline V gene, CDR1 is MNHEY and CDR2 is SMNVEV (reference sequence). Trimming took 6 bases from V and 9 from J; bases not matched to a gene: 12. CDR3 bases: TGTGCCAGCAGAAGGGTCTCCGGGGGACAGGGGCAGTACTTC. Translating it yields CASRRVSGGQGQYF.

The CDR3 protein is CASRGQGDQPQHF. The CDR3 DNA sequence: TGCGCCAGCAGAGGACAGGGGGATCAGCCCCAGCATTTT. The chain recombines TRBV10-2 with TRBJ1-5, with 10 bases that match TRBD1. This CDR3 comprises 13 residues. Trimming took 6 bases from V and 5 from J; bases not matched to a gene: 1. CDR1 and CDR2 (germline): WSHSY, SAAADI.

The chain joins TRBV27 to TRBJ2-3; 8 bases line up with TRBD2. V trimming: 3 bases; J trimming: 2 bases; junction bases outside the gene matches: 4. Germline V lookup: CDR1 MNHEY, CDR2 SMNVEV (reference sequence). The CDR3 length is 15 residues. As DNA, the CDR3 is TGTGCCAGCAGTTTTGCGGGGGGAACCACAGATACGCAGTATTTT. Translating it yields CASSFAGGTTDTQYF.